The sequence of this TCR beta chain was determined in a study of blood T cell repertoires in COVID-19. Study information: Donors in the United States, Italy and Spain gave samples during acute or convalescent COVID-19. Sample material is recorded as cDNA or gDNA derived from T cells, B-cell-depleted T cells, or PBMCs.

The CDR3 is 15 amino acids. The V gene end was trimmed by 3 bases and the J gene end by 2 bases; junction bases not matched to a gene: 4. Looked up from germline, CDR1 is MDHEN and CDR2 is SYDVKM. How the authors handled the data: Amplifying reference gene primers gave estimates of nucleated cell counts. The table came from immunoSEQ multiplex PCR; TCRdb's copy has only in-frame clones and leaves some out. V and J calls and clone size come straight from that table; D and trimming were deduced from the DNA. Here the sample spans 400,000 or so clones, 70% to 90% being singletons. The source material was peripheral blood. The TCR sequence derives from a human donor in a cohort sampled during active COVID-19. This sequence joins TRBV28 and TRBJ2-1; TRBD2 matches at 7 bases. CDR3: CASSFSGEPYNEQFF. In nucleotides, the CDR3 is TGTGCCAGCAGTTTCAGCGGGGAACCCTACAATGAGCAGTTCTTC.